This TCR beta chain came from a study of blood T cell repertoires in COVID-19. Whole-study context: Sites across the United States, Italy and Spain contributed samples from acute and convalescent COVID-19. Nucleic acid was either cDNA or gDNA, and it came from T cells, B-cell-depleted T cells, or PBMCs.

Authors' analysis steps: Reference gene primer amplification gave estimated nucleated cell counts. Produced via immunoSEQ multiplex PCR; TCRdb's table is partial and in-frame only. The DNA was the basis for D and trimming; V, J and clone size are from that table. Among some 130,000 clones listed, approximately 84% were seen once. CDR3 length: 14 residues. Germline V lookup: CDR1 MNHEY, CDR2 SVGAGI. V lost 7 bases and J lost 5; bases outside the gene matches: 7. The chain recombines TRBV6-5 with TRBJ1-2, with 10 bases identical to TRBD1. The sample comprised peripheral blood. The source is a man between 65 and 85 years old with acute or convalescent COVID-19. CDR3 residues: CASTRTGGRYGYTF. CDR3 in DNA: TGTGCCAGCACCAGGACAGGGGGAAGATATGGCTACACCTTC.